This T cell receptor (beta chain) originates from a study of blood T cell repertoires in COVID-19. About the research overall: Acute and convalescent COVID-19 specimens originated in the United States, Italy and Spain.

Methods used by the authors: The authors estimated nucleated cell counts from reference gene primer amplification. Using immunoSEQ multiplex PCR, the repertoire was profiled, and TCRdb retains in-frame clones only, with some absent. V and J calls plus clone size are reproduced from that table; the DNA served to infer D and trimming. The data hold 100,000 to 150,000 clones, with approximately 90% observed a single time. Input material: peripheral blood. This receptor was obtained from a man between 65 and 85 years old with active COVID-19.

The DNA of the CDR3 is TGTGCCAGCAGCGTAGGGGTAGGGGAAGAGACCCAGTACTTC. It yields the protein CASSVGVGEETQYF. This chain uses TRBV9 with TRBJ2-5; weak D call: TRBD1 (5 bases). Looked up from germline, CDR1 is SGDLS and CDR2 is YYNGEE. The CDR3 extends over 14 amino acids. Between the trimmed V and J ends, which lost 0 bases and 3 bases, there was a span of 9 bases.